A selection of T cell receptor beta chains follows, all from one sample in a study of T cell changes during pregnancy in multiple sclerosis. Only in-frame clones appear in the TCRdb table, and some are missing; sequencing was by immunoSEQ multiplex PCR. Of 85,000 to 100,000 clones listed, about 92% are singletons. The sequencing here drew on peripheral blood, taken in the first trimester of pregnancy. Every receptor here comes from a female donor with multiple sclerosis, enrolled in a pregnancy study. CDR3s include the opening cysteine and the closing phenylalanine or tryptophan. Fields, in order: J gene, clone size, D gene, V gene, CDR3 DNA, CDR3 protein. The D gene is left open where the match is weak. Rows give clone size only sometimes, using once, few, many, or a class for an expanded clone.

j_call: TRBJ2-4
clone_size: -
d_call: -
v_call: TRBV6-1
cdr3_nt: TGTGCCAGCAGTGAAGGAGAGGGTCCGCCTATGAAAAACATTCAGTACTTC
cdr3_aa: CASSEGEGPPMKNIQYF

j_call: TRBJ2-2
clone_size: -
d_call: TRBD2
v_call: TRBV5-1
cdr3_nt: TGCGCCAGCAGCTTAGGCGTTGTAGCGGGGGTCACCGGGGAGCTGTTTTTT
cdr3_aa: CASSLGVVAGVTGELFF

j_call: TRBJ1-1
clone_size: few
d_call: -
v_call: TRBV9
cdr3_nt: TGTGCCAGCAGCGTATACACAGGTAACACTGAAGCTTTCTTT
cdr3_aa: CASSVYTGNTEAFF

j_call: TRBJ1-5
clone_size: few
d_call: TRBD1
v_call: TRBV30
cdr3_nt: TGTGCCTGGAGTGGACAGGGGTACCAGCCCCAGCATTTT
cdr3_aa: CAWSGQGYQPQHF

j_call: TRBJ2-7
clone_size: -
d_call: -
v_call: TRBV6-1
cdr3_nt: TGTGCCAGCATCGGGTACGAGCAGTACTTC
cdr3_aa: CASIGYEQYF

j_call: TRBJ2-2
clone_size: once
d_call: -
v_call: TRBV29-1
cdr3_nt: TGCAGCGTCCGAGGTCAGAACACCGGGGAGCTGTTTTTT
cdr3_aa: CSVRGQNTGELFF

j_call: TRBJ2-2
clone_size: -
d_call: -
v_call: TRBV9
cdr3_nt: TGTGCCAGCAGCGTAGCTGCGGCAGCGAACACCGGGGAGCTGTTTTTT
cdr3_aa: CASSVAAAANTGELFF

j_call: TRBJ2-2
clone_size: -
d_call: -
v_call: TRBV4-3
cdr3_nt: TGCGCCAGCAGCCCGACGACTACGCTGACGAACACCGGGGAGCTGTTTTTT
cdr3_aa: CASSPTTTLTNTGELFF

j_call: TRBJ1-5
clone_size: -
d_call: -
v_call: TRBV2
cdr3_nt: TGTGCCAGCAGTGAACGTTTGGGGAGGGGGGGCCAGCCCCAGCATTTT
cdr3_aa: CASSERLGRGGQPQHF

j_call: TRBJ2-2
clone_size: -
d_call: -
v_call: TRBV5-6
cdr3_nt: TGTGCCAGCAGCTTGGGTGGGAGTAACACCGGGGAGCTGTTTTTT
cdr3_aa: CASSLGGSNTGELFF

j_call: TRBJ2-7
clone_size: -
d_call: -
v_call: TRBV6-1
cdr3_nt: TGTGCCAGCACGGGTCTCGAGCAGTACTTC
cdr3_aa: CASTGLEQYF

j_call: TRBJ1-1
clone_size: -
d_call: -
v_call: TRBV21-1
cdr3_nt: TGTGCCAGCAGCAACGGACAGGGGGCAGCGGACACTGAAGCTTTCTTT
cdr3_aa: CASSNGQGAADTEAFF

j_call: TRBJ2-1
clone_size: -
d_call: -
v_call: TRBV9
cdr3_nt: TGTGCCAGCAGCGTAGGGGTTAGCGAATACAATGAGCAGTTCTTC
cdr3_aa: CASSVGVSEYNEQFF

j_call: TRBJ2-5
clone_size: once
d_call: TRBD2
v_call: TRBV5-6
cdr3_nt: TGTGCCAGCAGCTTGGCGGGACTAGTGGCCGGACAAGAGACCCAGTACTTC
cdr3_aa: CASSLAGLVAGQETQYF

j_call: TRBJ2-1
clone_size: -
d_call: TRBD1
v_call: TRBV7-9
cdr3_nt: TGTGCCAGCAGCTTAGTCGGACAGGGGCTAAAAAATGAGCAGTTCTTC
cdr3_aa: CASSLVGQGLKNEQFF

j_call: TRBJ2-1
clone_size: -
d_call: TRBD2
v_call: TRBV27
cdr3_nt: TGTGCCAGCAGTTTATCGACTAGCGCCTCTGGGAATGAGCAGTTCTTC
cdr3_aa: CASSLSTSASGNEQFF

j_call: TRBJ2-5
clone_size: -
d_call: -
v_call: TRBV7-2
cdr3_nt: TGTGCCAGCAGCTTAGGGGGGAGGCCAGGAGAGACCCAGTACTTC
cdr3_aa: CASSLGGRPGETQYF

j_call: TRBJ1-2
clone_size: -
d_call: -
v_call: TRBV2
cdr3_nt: TGTGCCAGCCCAGGGCCTCTAAATGGCTACACCTTC
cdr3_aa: CASPGPLNGYTF

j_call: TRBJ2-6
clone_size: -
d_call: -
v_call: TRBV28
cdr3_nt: TGTGCCAGCAGTTTTGGGGCCACTGGGGCCAACGTCCTGACTTTC
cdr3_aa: CASSFGATGANVLTF

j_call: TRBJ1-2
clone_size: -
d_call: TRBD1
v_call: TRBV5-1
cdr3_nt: TGCGCCAGCAGCCAGACAGGGACAGGCTACACCTTC
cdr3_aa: CASSQTGTGYTF

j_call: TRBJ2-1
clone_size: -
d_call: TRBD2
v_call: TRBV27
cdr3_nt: TGTGCCAGCAGTCCCCGACCGACTAGCGGGGTGGATGTGTTCTTC
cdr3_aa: CASSPRPTSGVDVFF

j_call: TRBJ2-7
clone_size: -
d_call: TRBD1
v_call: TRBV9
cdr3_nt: TGTGCCAGCGCCCCAGGGGGAGCCTACGAGCAGTACTTC
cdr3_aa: CASAPGGAYEQYF

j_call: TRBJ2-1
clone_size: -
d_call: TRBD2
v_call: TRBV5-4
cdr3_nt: TGTGCCAGCAGCTTTCAGCGGGAGGGGGGCAACGGTGAGCAGTTCTTC
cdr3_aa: CASSFQREGGNGEQFF

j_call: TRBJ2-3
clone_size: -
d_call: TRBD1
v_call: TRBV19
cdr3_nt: TGTGCCAGTAGTCACGGGACAGGGACAGATACGCAGTATTTT
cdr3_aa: CASSHGTGTDTQYF

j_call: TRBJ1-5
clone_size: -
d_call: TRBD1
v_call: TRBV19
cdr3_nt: TGTGCCAGTAGTATACTCACCGGGACAGGGGTATTTCAGCCCCAGCATTTT
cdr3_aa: CASSILTGTGVFQPQHF

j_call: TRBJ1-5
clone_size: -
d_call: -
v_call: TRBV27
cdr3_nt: TGTGCCAGCAGTTTATCGAGAGCGGCTAATCAGCCCCAGCATTTT
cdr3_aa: CASSLSRAANQPQHF

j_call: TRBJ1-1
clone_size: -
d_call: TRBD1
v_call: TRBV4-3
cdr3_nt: TGCGCCAGCAGCCCCTCAGGACAGGGCGGGGACACTGAAGCTTTCTTT
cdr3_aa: CASSPSGQGGDTEAFF

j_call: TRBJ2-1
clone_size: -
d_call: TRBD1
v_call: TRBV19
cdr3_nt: TGTGCCAGTAGTACCCCGGGACAGGGGGAGCATGAGCAGTTCTTC
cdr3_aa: CASSTPGQGEHEQFF

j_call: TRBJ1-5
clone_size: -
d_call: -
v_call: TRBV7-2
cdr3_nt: TGTGCCAGCAGCTGGGGACACTATAGCAATCAGCCCCAGCATTTT
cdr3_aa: CASSWGHYSNQPQHF

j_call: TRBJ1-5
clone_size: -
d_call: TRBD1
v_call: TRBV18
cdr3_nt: TGTGCCAGTCAGGGGACAGACAATCAGCCCCAGCATTTT
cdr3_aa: CASQGTDNQPQHF

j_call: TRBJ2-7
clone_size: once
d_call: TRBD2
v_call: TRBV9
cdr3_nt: TGTGCCAGCAGCGTAGGGGCGGGAGGCCCCCCAGAACAGTACTTC
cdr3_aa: CASSVGAGGPPEQYF

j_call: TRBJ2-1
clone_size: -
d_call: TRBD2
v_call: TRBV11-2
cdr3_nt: TGTGCCAGCAGCCCCGGGACTAGCGGGAGGGGCAATGAGCAGTTCTTC
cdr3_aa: CASSPGTSGRGNEQFF

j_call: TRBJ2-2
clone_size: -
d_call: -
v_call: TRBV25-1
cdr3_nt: TGTGCCAGCAGTAGAGGCGCAACGAACACCGGGGAGCTGTTTTTT
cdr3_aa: CASSRGATNTGELFF

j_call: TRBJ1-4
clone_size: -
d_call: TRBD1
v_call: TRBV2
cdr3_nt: TGTGCCAGCAGTGTCCCCCGGACAGGGGGCGCCGGGGGTAATGAAAAACTGTTTTTT
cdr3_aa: CASSVPRTGGAGGNEKLFF

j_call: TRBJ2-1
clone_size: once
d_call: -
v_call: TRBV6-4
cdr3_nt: TGTGCCAGCAGTGACTGGGCGGGTCCCAATGAGCAGTTCTTC
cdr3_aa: CASSDWAGPNEQFF

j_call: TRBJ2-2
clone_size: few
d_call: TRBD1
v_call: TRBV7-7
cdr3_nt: TGTGCCAGCAGCATAGACAGGGCCGGGGAGCTGTTTTTT
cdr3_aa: CASSIDRAGELFF

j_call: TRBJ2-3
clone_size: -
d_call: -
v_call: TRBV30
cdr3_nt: TGTGCCTGGAGTCGGGGGGATACGCAGTATTTT
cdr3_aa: CAWSRGDTQYF

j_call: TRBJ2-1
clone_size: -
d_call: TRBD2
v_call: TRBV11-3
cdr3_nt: TGTGCCAGCAGCTTAGATTGGGCTAGCGGGAGGTTAGGGTACAATGAGCAGTTCTTC
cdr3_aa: CASSLDWASGRLGYNEQFF

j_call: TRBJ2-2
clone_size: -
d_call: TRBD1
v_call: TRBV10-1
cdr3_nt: TGCGCCAGCAGCCGGGACAGAGCTAACACCGGGGAGCTGTTTTTT
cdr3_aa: CASSRDRANTGELFF

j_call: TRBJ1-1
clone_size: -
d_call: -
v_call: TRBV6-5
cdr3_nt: TGTGCCAGCAGTAGCTCGGACCAGGGCGCTGAAGCTTTCTTT
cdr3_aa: CASSSSDQGAEAFF

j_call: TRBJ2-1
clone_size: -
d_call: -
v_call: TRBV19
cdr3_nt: TGTGCCAGTAGTACCCCTTCGGGTTGGCGGGGCAATGAGCAGTTCTTC
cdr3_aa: CASSTPSGWRGNEQFF